This is a list of T cell receptor beta chains from one sample in a study of blood T cell repertoires in COVID-19. Measured with immunoSEQ multiplex PCR; TCRdb has only the in-frame clones, and not every one. Of approximately 61,000 clones in the sample, roughly 80% were seen once. The material sequenced was peripheral blood. The source of these receptors is a woman between 65 and 79 years old with acute or convalescent COVID-19. Each CDR3 is given with its conserved first and last residue. D genes are given only for firm matches. Expanded clones get a size class; other rows say once, few or many, or leave the size out.

d_gene	v_gene	j_gene	abundance	CDR3nt	CDR3aa
TRBD2	TRBV11-2	TRBJ2-6	-	TGTGCCAGCAGCTTTTCTGCAAGCGGGGGATCTGGGGCCAACGTCCTGACTTTC	CASSFSASGGSGANVLTF
-	TRBV3-1/TRBV3-2	TRBJ1-5	-	TGTGCCAGCAGCCAAGATCGGGATCAGCCCCAGCATTTT	CASSQDRDQPQHF
-	TRBV25-1	TRBJ2-7	-	TGTGCCAGCGGAGCTTTTGGCCACGAGCAGTACTTC	CASGAFGHEQYF
-	TRBV19	TRBJ1-1	once	TGTGCCAGTAGTCCGGGGAAAGGGAACACTGAAGCTTTCTTT	CASSPGKGNTEAFF
-	TRBV3-1/TRBV3-2	TRBJ1-2	-	TGTGCCAGCAGCTCCCGATATACCACTAGTCCGGGCTCGGGGGGCTACACCTTC	CASSSRYTTSPGSGGYTF
-	TRBV5-1	TRBJ1-1	few	TGCGCCAGCAGCTTAGGACAGAGCACTGAAGCTTTCTTT	CASSLGQSTEAFF
TRBD1	TRBV7-9	TRBJ1-5	-	TGTGCCAGCAGCTCCGGGACAGCCTCCTATCAGCCCCAGCATTTT	CASSSGTASYQPQHF
TRBD1	TRBV10-3	TRBJ1-4	-	TGTGCCATCAGGGGGGACAGCACTAATGAAAAACTGTTTTTT	CAIRGDSTNEKLFF
-	TRBV5-4	TRBJ2-6	-	TGTGCCAGCAGCTTCAGTGGGGCCAACGTCCTGACTTTC	CASSFSGANVLTF
TRBD1	TRBV13	TRBJ1-6	-	TGTGCCAGCAGCCATGAGGGGGACAGGGCGGTTAATTCACCCCTCCACTTT	CASSHEGDRAVNSPLHF
TRBD1	TRBV7-2	TRBJ1-5	-	TGTGCCAGCAGCTTTCAACAGGGGTTGGGGCCCCAGCATTTT	CASSFQQGLGPQHF
TRBD2	TRBV2	TRBJ2-7	once	TGTGCCAGCAGTAGGACTAGCGGGAGTAACCACGAGCAGTACTTC	CASSRTSGSNHEQYF
TRBD1	TRBV5-8	TRBJ2-1	-	TGTGCCAGCAGCTTGGATGGGACAGGGAATTACAATGAGCAGTTCTTC	CASSLDGTGNYNEQFF
TRBD1	TRBV5-5	TRBJ1-1	few	TGTGCCAGCAGCCGGGACAGGGTTTGGACTGAAGCTTTCTTT	CASSRDRVWTEAFF
TRBD2	TRBV7-7	TRBJ2-3	-	TGTGCTAGCAGCCTCGGACTAGCGGGGGGCACAGATACGCAGTATTTT	CASSLGLAGGTDTQYF
TRBD1	TRBV27	TRBJ2-7	-	TGTGCCGCAGGGATGCTGGGACAGACTTACGAGCAGTACTTC	CAAGMLGQTYEQYF
-	TRBV6-1	TRBJ1-1	-	TGTGCCAGCAGAAACGGGGGGGTGAACACTGAAGCTTTCTTT	CASRNGGVNTEAFF
-	TRBV4-3	TRBJ2-2	-	TGCGCCAGCAGCCAAGACAGGGGAAGGACCGGGGAGCTGTTTTTT	CASSQDRGRTGELFF
TRBD1	TRBV4-1	TRBJ2-3	-	TGCGCCAGCAGCTATCGGACAGGGGGCACAGATACGCAGTATTTT	CASSYRTGGTDTQYF
TRBD2	TRBV4-1	TRBJ2-7	few	TGCGCCAGCAGCCAAGTAGGGACTACACAGTACTTC	CASSQVGTTQYF
-	TRBV7-9	TRBJ2-3	few	TGTGCCAGCAGCTTAGCAGGTGGGAGACACACAGATACGCAGTATTTT	CASSLAGGRHTDTQYF
-	TRBV7-2	TRBJ1-4	few	TGTGCCAGCAGCTTACAGCCCGGGGGTGGTGAAAAACTGTTTTTT	CASSLQPGGGEKLFF
TRBD2	TRBV2	TRBJ2-7	-	TGTGCCAGCAGTGACGCCATCCTAGCGGGGGGGCCCGAGGGGCAGTACTTC	CASSDAILAGGPEGQYF
-	TRBV18	TRBJ1-4	-	TGTGCCAGCTCCGGTGGAGGTAATGAAAAACTGTTTTTT	CASSGGGNEKLFF
-	TRBV15	TRBJ1-2	-	TGTGCCACCAGCAGAGAACAGGCTTTCTATGGCTACACCTTC	CATSREQAFYGYTF
-	TRBV7-9	TRBJ1-2	-	TGTGCCAGCACCCTTACCGGGAATATACGGGCAAGCGGCTACACCTTC	CASTLTGNIRASGYTF
TRBD2	TRBV4-2	TRBJ2-2	few	TGTGCCAGCAGCCAAGATTGGAGCGGGGGGTTCACCGGGGAGCTGTTTTTT	CASSQDWSGGFTGELFF
-	TRBV18	TRBJ1-2	-	TGTGCCAGCTCACCAACGACCACAGCCCCTAACTATGGCTACACCTTC	CASSPTTTAPNYGYTF
-	TRBV7-9	TRBJ2-5	few	TGTGCCAGCAGCCCCCCGGGGTCCTTGGAGACCCAGTACTTC	CASSPPGSLETQYF
-	TRBV12-3/TRBV12-4	TRBJ1-4	-	TGTGCCAGCAGTAGGGAGGGAGAAAAACTGTTTTTT	CASSREGEKLFF
-	TRBV9	TRBJ2-3	-	TGTGCCAGCAGCGTAGGACTTCCCAAAGGAGGCACAGATACGCAGTATTTT	CASSVGLPKGGTDTQYF
TRBD1	TRBV7-2	TRBJ2-3	-	TGTGCCAGCAGCGCGGGACAGGGGGGCACAGATACGCAGTATTTT	CASSAGQGGTDTQYF
-	TRBV27	TRBJ1-1	-	TGTGCCAGCAGTTTATCTCTGGGAGCCGGGCGGCCTGAAGCTTTCTTT	CASSLSLGAGRPEAFF
TRBD1	TRBV6-2/TRBV6-3	TRBJ2-4	-	TGTGCCAGCAGCCACCAGGGGGAAGCCAAAAACATTCAGTACTTC	CASSHQGEAKNIQYF
-	TRBV10-3	TRBJ1-1	-	TGTGCCACCAGCCCGGGGGGAGGGAGAATGAACACTGAAGCTTTCTTT	CATSPGGGRMNTEAFF
-	TRBV3-1/TRBV3-2	TRBJ2-5	-	TGTGCCAGCAGCCACTCTTTCGGGTATCGGGAGACCCAGTACTTC	CASSHSFGYRETQYF
-	TRBV9	TRBJ1-5	-	TGTGCCAGCAGCGTATCATCCAATCAGCCCCAGCATTTT	CASSVSSNQPQHF
TRBD2	TRBV29-1	TRBJ2-3	-	TGCAGCGTTGAAGATGCGATAATTAGCGGGGGTAGCACAGATACGCAGTATTTT	CSVEDAIISGGSTDTQYF
TRBD1	TRBV24-1	TRBJ1-2	-	TGTGCCACCAGTGATTCCGACAGGGGAGGAAGCGGCTACACCTTC	CATSDSDRGGSGYTF
-	TRBV28	TRBJ1-4	-	TGTGCCAGCAGTTTAAGAAGAGCAACTAATGAAAAACTGTTTTTT	CASSLRRATNEKLFF
TRBD2	TRBV6-6	TRBJ2-7	-	TGTGCCAGCAGGGGACTAGCGGGGGGGGAGCAGTACTTC	CASRGLAGGEQYF
-	TRBV20-1	TRBJ2-6	-	TGCAGTGCTAGTCAGGGGCGTGGGGCCAACGTCCTGACTTTC	CSASQGRGANVLTF
TRBD1	TRBV4-1	TRBJ1-3	-	TGCGCCAGCAGCCAGGTCGGGACAGGGGTTCTAGTCTCTGGAAACACCATATATTTT	CASSQVGTGVLVSGNTIYF
-	TRBV4-2	TRBJ2-7	few	TGTGCCAGCAGCCAAACAGGCTACGAGCAGTACTTC	CASSQTGYEQYF
TRBD1	TRBV11-1	TRBJ2-1	once	TGTGCCAGCAGCGAGGGGGCCGCCCCCTACAATGAGCAGTTCTTC	CASSEGAAPYNEQFF
TRBD2	TRBV10-3	TRBJ2-7	-	TGTGCCATCGGGGGGGTGTTGGGGAACGAGCAGTACTTC	CAIGGVLGNEQYF
TRBD1	TRBV18	TRBJ1-1	-	TGTGCCAGCTCACGGGGACAGGGGGCGGGCACTGAAGCTTTCTTT	CASSRGQGAGTEAFF
TRBD1	TRBV24-1	TRBJ2-2	-	TGTGCCACCAAAGGGTCGGGGACAGGCCCAGGGGCCGGGGAGCTGTTTTTT	CATKGSGTGPGAGELFF
TRBD1	TRBV7-8	TRBJ1-1	once	TGTGCCAGCAGCTTACTGTCAGGGGGCACCCCTGAAGCTTTCTTT	CASSLLSGGTPEAFF
TRBD1	TRBV9	TRBJ2-2	-	TGTGCCAGCAGCCCCGGACAGGGATACACCGGGGAGCTGTTTTTT	CASSPGQGYTGELFF
-	TRBV19	TRBJ1-5	-	TGTGCCAGCACCACGGACAGAACCCTTTATGGCAATCAGCCCCAGCATTTT	CASTTDRTLYGNQPQHF
TRBD1	TRBV10-3	TRBJ1-6	-	TGTGCCATCAGGAGGACAGGGGGCTCTAATTCACCCCTCCACTTT	CAIRRTGGSNSPLHF
-	TRBV19	TRBJ1-3	-	TGTGCCAGTAGTAGGTTAGGAGGGTTATCATCTGGAAACACCATATATTTT	CASSRLGGLSSGNTIYF
TRBD2	TRBV28	TRBJ2-3	-	TGTGCCAGCAGTTTTTCTCACGTTACTAGCGGGGGCACAGATACGCAGTATTTT	CASSFSHVTSGGTDTQYF
TRBD1	TRBV6-2/TRBV6-3	TRBJ1-4	-	TGTGCCAGCAGTAAGGACCAACAGGGGGCTAGGGAAAAACTGTTTTTT	CASSKDQQGAREKLFF
-	TRBV30	TRBJ1-5	-	TGTGCCTGGACGCCGGGACAAACTCAGCCCCAGCATTTT	CAWTPGQTQPQHF
TRBD1	TRBV11-3	TRBJ1-1	-	TGTGCCAGCAGCTCAAGACAGGGGGTGAACACTGAAGCTTTCTTT	CASSSRQGVNTEAFF
TRBD2	TRBV7-8	TRBJ2-4	-	TGTGCCAGCAGCTCGCGGACTAGCGGGGGGGACAAAAACATTCAGTACTTC	CASSSRTSGGDKNIQYF
-	TRBV18	TRBJ1-1	-	TGTGCCAGCTCACAATACAGCGGGAACACTGAAGCTTTCTTT	CASSQYSGNTEAFF
-	TRBV5-1	TRBJ2-7	-	TGCGCCAGCAGACTCCAAACCGGGACAGGGGGGACTAGCGGAACCTACGAGCAGTACTTC	CASRLQTGTGGTSGTYEQYF